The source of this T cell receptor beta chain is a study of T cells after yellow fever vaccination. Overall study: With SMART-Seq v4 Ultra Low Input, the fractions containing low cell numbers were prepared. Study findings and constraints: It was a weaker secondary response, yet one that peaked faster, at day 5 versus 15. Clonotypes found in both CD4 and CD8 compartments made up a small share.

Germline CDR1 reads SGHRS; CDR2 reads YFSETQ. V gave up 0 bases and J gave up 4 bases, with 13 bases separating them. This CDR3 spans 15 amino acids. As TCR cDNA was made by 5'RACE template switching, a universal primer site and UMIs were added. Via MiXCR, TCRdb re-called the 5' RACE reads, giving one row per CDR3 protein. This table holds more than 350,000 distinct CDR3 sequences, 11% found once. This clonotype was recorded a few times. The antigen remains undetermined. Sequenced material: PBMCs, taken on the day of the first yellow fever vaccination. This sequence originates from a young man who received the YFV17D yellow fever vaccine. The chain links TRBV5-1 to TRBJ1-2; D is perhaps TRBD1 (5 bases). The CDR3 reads CASSLGGRRLYGYTF. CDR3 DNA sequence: TGCGCCAGCAGCTTGGGGGGCCGGCGCCTCTATGGCTACACCTTC.